This T cell receptor beta chain stems from a study of CD8+ T cells in alopecia areata (dated 2018 in TCRdb). In the study overall: The treated patients, all with moderate-to-severe alopecia areata, were enrolled in an open-label pilot trial of oral tofacitinib given at 5 to 10 mg twice daily. The study used high-throughput TCRbeta sequencing to examine T cell clonal expansion in alopecia areata, in both the C3H/HeJ mouse model and human patients. On the human side, TCRbeta sequencing was run on scalp tissue and on sorted CD4+ and CD8+ peripheral blood T cells from healthy controls and from alopecia areata patients with either patchy or totalis/universalis disease. Patients received tofacitinib for 6 to 18 months and were then followed off drug for 6 months to check for delayed response and recurrence. RNA was obtained with the PAXgene miRNA kit for fixed scalp, the miRNeasy kit for PBMCs, and the RNeasy kit for mouse skin. Scalp clonality was compared among normal scalp (n=4), patchy alopecia areata scalp (n=8), and alopecia totalis/universalis scalp (n=8). immunoSEQ multiplex PCR using 35 Vbeta forward primers and 13 Jbeta reverse primers was used to amplify TCRbeta CDR3 regions. The SALT score, which quantifies the percentage of affected scalp surface area, was used to measure disease severity in treated patients. Biopsies were taken from tofacitinib-treated patients at baseline and again at 4 and 24 weeks into treatment, and several of those patients also had a later scalp biopsy.

The study at large found these results: Many expanded lesional clones persisted in scalp and blood during tofacitinib treatment, which may partly explain relapse after stopping treatment. Compared with mice, TCR sequences shared between patients were less clear, possibly partly because of HLA diversity across the patient population. Resident alphabeta T cells in normal human skin are also sequenced, complicating scalp TCR repertoire analysis, unlike mouse skin dominated by gammadelta T cells. Higher clonality and more expanded CD8+ clones were observed in lesional scalp than in normal scalp, particularly in alopecia totalis/universalis, a finding suggestive of antigenic drive. Because the treated cohort was small and had just a single nonresponder, larger studies are needed to establish links between baseline CD8+ expansion and response. With tofacitinib, both scalp clonality and the number of expanded CD8+ clones among the top 100 scalp clones went down significantly.

V is cut by 4 bases and J by 1 base, and the space between the germline ends is 7 bases. Taken from the germline V gene, the CDR1 and CDR2 loops are MNHNS and SASEGT. Including the terminal cysteine and phenylalanine, the CDR3 comprises 13 residues. The retained sequence is limited to the CDR3, 39 bases, with the frame set at the first base. The protocol used for the library was the immunoSEQ multiplex PCR assay. For TCR sequencing, RNA was extracted from every sample and reverse transcribed into cDNA to serve as template. First-strand cDNA was synthesized using SuperScript III with a 2:1 mix of oligo-dT and random hexamers. Amplification bias was assessed with a synthetic immune receptor repertoire, and residual bias was removed computationally. The study's own analysis went as follows. Raw reads were preprocessed to remove errors, and CDR3 was defined by IMGT conventions from the conserved cysteine to phenylalanine. Clonality was computed as 1 minus the Shannon entropy, with the entropy normalized by log2 of the number of productive unique TCRs. CD4 or CD8 identity of scalp clones was inferred by cross-referencing scalp TCRbeta sequences with sorted blood CD4 and CD8 repertoires. The source is immuneACCESS, and TCRdb retained only in-frame sequences with V and J called. Part of the clones is not carried over; for the studies checked, unresolved V genes explain less than half of this, and the remainder is unexplained. The DNA was the basis for D and trimming; V, J and clone size are from that table. This sample holds approximately 130,000 clones; around 60% were observed only once. Around 6% of the sample is in the top ten clones.

In this sample, this clone turned up a few times. Its binding antigen is unknown. Within one base of it there is no much larger clone, and no base qualities were kept. The sample's time point, from its label and the paper: 4 weeks on oral tofacitinib. The sample's treatment or condition label is to be understood as: oral pan-JAK inhibitor, 5-10 mg twice daily. From alopecia areata patients, peripheral blood was collected along with lesional scalp punch biopsies. PBMCs were isolated by density centrifugation and stained for CD3, CD4 and CD8, after which CD4+ and CD8+ T cells were sorted on a FACSAria.

This TCR was sampled from a human donor with alopecia areata. This sample comprised CD4+ T cells sorted from blood, obtained at week 4, from a patient treated with tofacitinib. The V and J segments used are TRBV6-1 and TRBJ1-1, with the D gene not confidently named. The DNA sequence follows: TGTGCCAGCAGTGCCCGCTCGAACACTGAAGCTTTCTTT. Its protein reads: CASSARSNTEAFF.